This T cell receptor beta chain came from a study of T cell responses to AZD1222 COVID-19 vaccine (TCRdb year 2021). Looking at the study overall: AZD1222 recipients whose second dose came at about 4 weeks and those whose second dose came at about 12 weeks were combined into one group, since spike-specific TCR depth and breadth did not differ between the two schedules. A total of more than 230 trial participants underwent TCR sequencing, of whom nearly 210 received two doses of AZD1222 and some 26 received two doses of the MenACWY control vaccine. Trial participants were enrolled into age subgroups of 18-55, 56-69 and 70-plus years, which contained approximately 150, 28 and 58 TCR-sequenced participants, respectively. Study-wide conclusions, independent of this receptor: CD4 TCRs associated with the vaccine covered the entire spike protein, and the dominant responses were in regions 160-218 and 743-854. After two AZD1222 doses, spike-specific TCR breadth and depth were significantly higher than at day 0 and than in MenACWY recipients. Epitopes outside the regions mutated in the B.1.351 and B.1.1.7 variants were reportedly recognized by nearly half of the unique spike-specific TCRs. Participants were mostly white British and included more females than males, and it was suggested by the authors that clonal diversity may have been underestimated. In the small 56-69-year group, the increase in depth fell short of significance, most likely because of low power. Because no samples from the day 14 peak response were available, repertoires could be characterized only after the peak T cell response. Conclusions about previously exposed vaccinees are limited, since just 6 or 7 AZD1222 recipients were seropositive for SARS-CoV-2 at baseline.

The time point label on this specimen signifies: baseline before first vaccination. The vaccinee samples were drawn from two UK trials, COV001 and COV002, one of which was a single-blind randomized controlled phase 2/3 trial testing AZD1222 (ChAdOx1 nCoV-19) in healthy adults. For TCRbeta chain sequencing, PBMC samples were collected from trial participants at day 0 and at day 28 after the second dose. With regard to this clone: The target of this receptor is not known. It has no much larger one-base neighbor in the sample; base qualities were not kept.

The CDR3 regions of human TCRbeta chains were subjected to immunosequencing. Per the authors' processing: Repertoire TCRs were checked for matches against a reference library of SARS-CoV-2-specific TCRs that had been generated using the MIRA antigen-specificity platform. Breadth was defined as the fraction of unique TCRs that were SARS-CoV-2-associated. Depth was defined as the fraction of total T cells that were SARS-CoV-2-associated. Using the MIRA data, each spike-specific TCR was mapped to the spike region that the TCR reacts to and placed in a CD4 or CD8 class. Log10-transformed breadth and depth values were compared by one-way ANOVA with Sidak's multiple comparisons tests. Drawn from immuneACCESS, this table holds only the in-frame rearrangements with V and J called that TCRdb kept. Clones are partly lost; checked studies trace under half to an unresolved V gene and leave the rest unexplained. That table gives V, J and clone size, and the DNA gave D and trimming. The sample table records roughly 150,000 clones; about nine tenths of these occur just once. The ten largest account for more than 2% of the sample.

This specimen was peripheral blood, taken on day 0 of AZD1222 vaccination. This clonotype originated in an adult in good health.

In nucleotide form, the sequence is TGCGCCAGCAGCTTGGGACGGATTCTCACAGATACGCAGTATTTT. Translated, it reads CASSLGRILTDTQYF. The rearrangement joined TRBV5-1 to TRBJ2-3; confidence is insufficient to name the D gene. From its cysteine to its phenylalanine, the CDR3 spans 15 amino acids. Left in the record is the CDR3 DNA by itself, 45 bases read in frame from the first base. V loses 0 bases of germline sequence and J loses 2 bases, and the interval between the two ends is 10 bases. In the germline V gene, CDR1 corresponds to SGHRS and CDR2 to YFSETQ.